The clone carrying this T cell receptor (beta chain) showed up many times. In TCRdb, the RT-PCR reads were re-called with MiXCR into one record per CDR3 protein. The sample contains hundreds of thousands of distinct CDR3 sequences, 12% to 15% of which appear only once. The sequencing sample was made of memory CD4+ T cells from blood. The sequence was collected from a female donor in good health, serving as a healthy control.

CDR3 in amino acids: CASSRTGEWYNEQFF. CDR3 bases: TGTGCCAGCAGCCGGACAGGGGAGTGGTACAATGAGCAGTTCTTC. The genes are TRBV7-2 and TRBJ2-1, with 9 nucleotides matching TRBD1. Germline-derived CDR1 and CDR2 are SGHTA and FQGNSA. After removal of 5 bases from V and 4 bases from J, the junction contained 6 bases not matched to a gene. The CDR3 is made up of 15 amino acids.